The entry that follows covers one T cell receptor (beta chain) sequence. Time point of the sample: late sampling 161 to 241 days after vaccination in a few convalescent patients. These data belong to a study of vaccination and CD4 T cells after COVID-19. Each CDR3 protein is one row after TCRdb ran MiXCR on the PCR reads. The sample lists around 37,000 distinct CDR3 sequences; around 35% were seen once. Germline lookup yields CDR1 MNHEY and CDR2 SVGEGT. J gave up 8 bases and V 5 bases, and 6 bases lay outside the gene matches. The CDR3 totals 13 residues. This sequence joins TRBV6-2 or TRBV6-3 and TRBJ1-2; 9 nucleotides line up with TRBD1. The TCR comes from a human donor who had recovered from COVID-19. The sequencing used CD4+ T cells from blood, collected about 7 months after SARS-CoV-2 vaccination. The CDR3 reads CASSPQGARGYTF. CDR3 DNA sequence: TGTGCCAGCAGTCCACAGGGGGCGCGGGGCTACACCTTC.